This T cell receptor (beta chain) was captured in a study of cytomegalovirus exposure and HLA in healthy donors. The CDR3 extends over 15 amino acids. The V gene's germline CDR1 is SSHAT and CDR2 FNYEAQ (reference sequence). The study, taken as a whole, reports: Of the V segments, some could not be distinguished, including TRBV6-2 and TRBV6-3, and were excluded.

The PCR made use of 60 Vbeta and 13 Jbeta primers. Profiling relied on immunoSEQ multiplex PCR, and the TCRdb table lists in-frame clones only, not all of them. Found here are about 160,000 clones, 68% of them singletons; the top ten hold 2.8%. In regard to this clone: Its specificity is unknown. One end of the junction does not line up with germline, which may come from a read error.

This receptor was identified in a woman in her thirties or forties in good health and CMV-seropositive. The rearrangement uses TRBV7-7 and TRBJ2-5; TRBD2 aligns across 8 bases. The sequenced sample was PBMCs. The CDR3 loop reads CASSFAGGEGETQYF. The DNA of the CDR3 is TGTGCTAGCAGCTTTGCGGGGGGCGAGGGAGAGACCCAGTACTTC.